The clone carrying this T cell receptor beta chain was found many times. Antigen specificity is unknown. The data derive from a study of T-cell reconstitution after alpha-beta-depleted transplantation in children. A TCRbeta library incorporating unique molecular identifiers was prepared. TCRdb called the PCR reads again in MiXCR, with one record for every CDR3 protein. Of hundreds of thousands of distinct CDR3 sequences in the sample, 11% were seen once. The study's findings and limits: Certain patients had high TCRbeta diversity at day 60, and it came from recipient T cells and thymic progenitors that survived. A year post-transplant, T-cell counts and diversity derived mostly from newly produced T cells. Several hundred graft clones that had expanded were reportedly the source of alpha-beta T cells about two months after transplant.

The starting material was PBMCs, obtained before TCRalphabeta/CD19-depleted stem cell transplant. The TCR originated in a child younger than two with acute myeloid leukemia, due to receive a stem cell transplant.

The chain's CDR3 is CASSLSGRAGNEQFF. In DNA, the CDR3 is TGTGCCAGCAGCTTGAGCGGGAGGGCCGGCAATGAGCAGTTCTTC. V is TRBV5-4 and J is TRBJ2-1; TRBD2 matches 10 bases. The germline gives CDR1 SGHNT, CDR2 YYREEE (reference sequence). Trimming took 1 base from V and 6 from J; bases not matched to a gene: 4. This CDR3 has 15 amino acids.